One sample yielded the 32 T cell receptor beta chains listed below, sequenced in a study of T cells in localized non-small cell lung cancer. The repertoire was sequenced with immunoSEQ multiplex PCR; TCRdb's copy has only in-frame clones and lacks some. The profile shows 1,500 to 2,000 clones, 30% to 45% of them singletons. Sequencing used lung tumor tissue, obtained before any cancer treatment. All receptors come from a female donor at least 60 years old with stage I lung adenocarcinoma.

This chain links TRBV19 with TRBJ1-2, with a tentative D call TRBD1 (5 bases). Trimming removed 3 bases at V and 5 bases at J, with 13 bases between. Germline CDR1 LNHDA, CDR2 SQIVND (reference sequence). This CDR3 contains 14 residues. For the CDR3, the DNA is TGTGCCAGTAGTATGCAGGGCCGCTATTATGGCTACACCTTC. It yields the protein CASSMQGRYYGYTF. The entire variable domain, with the rest obtained from reference TRBV19 and TRBJ1-2, is as follows: DGGITQSPKYLFRKEGQNVTLSCEQNLNHDAMYWYRQDPGQGLRLIYYSQIVNDFQKGDIAEGYSVSREKKESFPLTVTSAQKNPTAFYLCASSMQGRYYGYTFGSGTRLTVV.

The genes are TRBV25-1 and TRBJ2-5; 8 bases align to TRBD1. Germline CDR1 and CDR2: MGHDK and SYGVNS. CDR3 length: 12 amino acids. The CDR3 protein is CATTGVHGTQYF. The CDR3 region has the DNA TGTGCGACGACAGGGGTGCACGGGACCCAGTACTTC. Full variable domain (rest looked up from reference TRBV25-1 and TRBJ2-5): EADIYQTPRYLVIGTGKKITLECSQTMGHDKMYWYQQDPGMELHLIHYSYGVNSTEKGDLSSESTVSRIRTEHFPLTLESARPSHTSQYLCATTGVHGTQYFGPGTRLLVL.

This clone was detected a few times. This chain connects TRBV6-8 to TRBJ1-3; a weak D match, TRBD1 (5 bases). The V gene lost 3 bases and the J gene lost 0 bases, with 12 bases spanning the gap. This CDR3 spans 16 amino acids. CDR1 and CDR2 (germline): MNHGY, SAAAGT. The CDR3, as DNA: TGTGCCAGCAGTTATACAGGAGGGTTCTCTGGAAACACCATATATTTT. It is translated as CASSYTGGFSGNTIYF.

The chain employs TRBV19 and TRBJ1-4; TRBD1 aligns across 7 bases. Germline V CDR1 and CDR2: LNHDA, SQIVND (reference sequence). The length of the CDR3 is 14 residues. Trimming removed 6 bases from V and 8 bases from J; junction bases left unmatched: 9. CDR3 in DNA: TGTGCCAGTAGAGGAGGGGGCTCGAGAGAAAAACTGTTTTTT. Protein sequence: CASRGGGSREKLFF.

In this sample, this clone turned up a few times. This chain joins TRBV6-9 and TRBJ2-1; D perhaps matches TRBD1 (5 bases). The CDR3 runs to 11 residues. Germline V gives CDR1 MNHGY, CDR2 SVAAGI. V lost 7 bases and J lost 6, with 7 bases in between. CDR3: CASIRVNEQFF. CDR3 DNA sequence: TGTGCCAGCATCAGGGTCAATGAGCAGTTCTTC.

This clone was recorded once. The chain uses TRBV18 and TRBJ2-5; perhaps TRBD2 as D (6 bases). The V gene lost 5 bases and the J gene lost 5 bases, with 12 bases spanning the gap. The CDR3 totals 13 residues. Germline V CDR1 and CDR2: KGHSH, LQKENI. The CDR3 protein is CASSYRDWETQYF. The CDR3, as DNA: TGTGCCAGCTCATACCGGGACTGGGAGACCCAGTACTTC.

Note on this clone: An end of the junction does not agree with germline; a read error may underlie this. The chain carries TRBV12-5 and TRBJ1-1, with D maybe TRBD1 (5 bases). Germline V gene data show CDR1 as LGHNT and CDR2 as FRNRAP. The CDR3 contains 13 residues. The CDR3 is CASGPRESTEVFF. The CDR3 bases are TGTGCTAGTGGTCCCAGGGAGAGTACTGAAGTTTTCTTT.

Within the sample, this clone is medium-sized (0.01 to 0.1%). V usage is TRBV2 and J usage is TRBJ1-3, with 8 positions matching TRBD1. The V and J ends lost 6 bases and 1 base, in that order; junction bases with no gene match: 5. Germline V CDR1 and CDR2: SNHLY, FYNNEI. The CDR3 spans 15 residues. The CDR3 DNA reads TGTGCCAGCAGCTGGACAGGGATGTCTGGAAACACCATATATTTT. As protein: CASSWTGMSGNTIYF.

This clone was observed a few times. J is TRBJ1-2 and V is TRBV9; the D gene is possibly TRBD1 (6 bases). The V gene's germline CDR1 is SGDLS and CDR2 YYNGEE. This CDR3 has 15 amino acids. V was shortened by 4 bases and J by 4 bases, with 17 bases between the two germline ends. As DNA, the CDR3 is TGTGCCAGCAGCTACGGAGTAACAGGGACCTATGGCTACACCTTC. Translating gives CASSYGVTGTYGYTF.

The V gene is TRBV11-3, the J gene TRBJ2-2; 10 bases match TRBD1. The CDR3 is made up of 16 amino acids. Germline CDR1 SGHNT, CDR2 YENEEA. Trimming removed 6 bases from V and 6 bases from J; junction bases left unmatched: 10. The CDR3 nucleotides are TGTGCCAGCAGATCCGGGACAGGGGAGTTTGCCGGGGAGCTGTTTTTT. Its protein product is CASRSGTGEFAGELFF.

This sequence joins TRBV11-3 and TRBJ2-2; 7 bases map to TRBD1. The CDR3 runs to 15 residues. From germline, CDR1 is SGHNT and CDR2 YENEEA. Trimming at V came to 5 bases and at J to 10 bases, leaving 13 bases not matched to a gene. The CDR3 loop reads CASSPQTGEGEELFF. The CDR3 DNA is TGTGCCAGCAGCCCCCAAACAGGGGAAGGCGAGGAGCTGTTTTTT.

The chain employs TRBV18 and TRBJ2-7, with D possibly being TRBD2 (6 bases). The V end was cut by 5 bases, the J end by 6 bases, with 17 bases between. The CDR3 runs 14 residues. Germline V gene lookup returns CDR1 KGHSH and CDR2 LQKENI. DNA of the CDR3: TGTGCCAGCTCAACCCCCATGATCGGGAGCGAGCAGTACTTC. Its translation is CASSTPMIGSEQYF.

For the CDR3, the DNA is TGTGCCAGCAGGCAAGGGGGCATGAACACTGAAGCTTTCTTT. It specifies CASRQGGMNTEAFF. J is TRBJ1-1 and V is TRBV6-8, with 7 positions matching TRBD1. Unmatched junction bases numbered 4, after V lost 6 bases and J lost 0 bases. From germline, CDR1 is MNHGY and CDR2 SAAAGT. The CDR3 extends over 14 amino acids.

The chain has TRBV29-1 and TRBJ1-1; unclear D gene. Germline V gene data show CDR1 as SQVTM and CDR2 as ANQGSEA. Deletions cut 3 bases from V and 1 base from J, with 6 bases between. CDR3 length equals 12 residues. CDR3 DNA sequence: TGCAGCGTTGAGGGCGGGAACACTGAAGCTTTCTTT. It translates to CSVEGGNTEAFF.

V gene TRBV5-1 combines with J gene TRBJ2-7; D gene uncertain. The CDR3 spans 14 residues. Germline V gene data show CDR1 as SGHRS and CDR2 as YFSETQ. Trimming left V 0 bases short and J 6 bases short, with 13 bases between. The CDR3 nucleotides read TGCGCCAGCAGCTTGGGGACCAGGTATGGCGAGCAGTACTTC. It codes for CASSLGTRYGEQYF.

The CDR3 protein is CASSHHTGAGNEKLFF. In nucleotides, the CDR3 is TGTGCCAGCAGCCATCACACAGGGGCGGGTAATGAAAAACTGTTTTTT. This chain joins TRBV14 and TRBJ1-4, with 7 bases fitting TRBD1. There are 16 residues in the CDR3. V shed 3 bases, J shed 4 bases, and the junction held 8 bases outside the gene matches. Germline loops: CDR1 SGHDN, CDR2 FVKESK.

In this sample, this clone turned up a few times. This chain uses TRBV6-8 with TRBJ1-2; D uncertain. The germline V and J ends were trimmed by 5 bases and 2 bases, with 15 bases remaining between them. Germline loops: CDR1 MNHGY, CDR2 SAAAGT. The CDR3 spans 15 residues. CDR3 nucleotide sequence: TGTGCCAGCAGTGATCGGCCGGACCGGAACTATGGCTACACCTTC. Translating gives CASSDRPDRNYGYTF.

V is TRBV6-8 and J is TRBJ2-2; D perhaps matches TRBD1 (6 bases). V shed 10 bases and J shed 2 bases, with 17 bases lying between them. The CDR3 spans 15 residues. CDR1 MNHGY and CDR2 SAAAGT come from the germline V gene. The DNA of the CDR3 is TGTGCCACCGGGACCGGGACACATAACACCGGGGAGCTGTTTTTT. This translates into CATGTGTHNTGELFF.

This clone turned up a few times. The chain carries TRBV14 and TRBJ2-3; TRBD1 matches at 9 bases. The CDR3 length is 15 residues. V was clipped by 3 bases and J by 6 bases; unmatched bases: 7. Per germline, CDR1 SGHDN and CDR2 FVKESK. CDR3 in amino acids: CASSQGQGLADTQYF. The CDR3 coding sequence is TGTGCCAGCAGCCAGGGACAGGGTCTTGCGGATACGCAGTATTTT.

The chain recombines TRBV9 with TRBJ2-7, with 7 positions matching TRBD1. The CDR3 loop spans 14 amino acids. CDR1 is SGDLS and CDR2 is YYNGEE in the germline V gene. Germline trimming cut 6 bases from V and 4 bases from J; bases unmatched to any gene: 10. The CDR3 sequence: CASTFPGTVYEQYF. The DNA for the CDR3 is TGTGCCAGCACCTTCCCCGGGACAGTTTACGAGCAGTACTTC.

This clone was counted between two and nine times. This chain uses TRBV2 with TRBJ1-2; tentatively, D is TRBD1 (5 bases). This CDR3 spans 14 amino acids. Germline lookup yields CDR1 SNHLY and CDR2 FYNNEI. Trimming shortened V by 6 bases and J by 4 bases, and 15 bases separated the two germline ends. The CDR3 loop is CASSGKTAIYGYTF. Here the CDR3 DNA reads TGTGCCAGCAGCGGAAAGACAGCCATCTATGGCTACACCTTC.

The chain links TRBV29-1 to TRBJ1-2; D might be TRBD1 (5 bases). Germline values: CDR1 SQVTM, CDR2 ANQGSEA. CDR3 length: 12 residues. V lost 5 bases to trimming and J lost 4 bases, with 11 bases between them. CDR3 residues: CSVSSGSYGYTF. In nucleotides, the CDR3 is TGCAGCGTTTCCTCAGGGTCCTATGGCTACACCTTC.

V is TRBV14 and J is TRBJ2-7; 7 positions match TRBD2. V was clipped by 3 bases and J by 2 bases; unmatched bases: 7. The V gene's germline CDR1 is SGHDN and CDR2 FVKESK. The CDR3 totals 15 residues. The CDR3 reads CASSQGGGIPYEQYF. The DNA for the CDR3 is TGTGCCAGCAGCCAGGGGGGGGGAATACCCTACGAGCAGTACTTC.

The genes are TRBV18 and TRBJ2-3; D gene uncertain. V lost 5 bases to trimming and J lost 0 bases, with 9 bases between them. The CDR3 contains 14 residues. Germline V gene lookup returns CDR1 KGHSH and CDR2 LQKENI. The CDR3 nucleotides are TGTGCCAGCTCAGTTTCTGTCAGCACAGATACGCAGTATTTT. Translated, it gives CASSVSVSTDTQYF.

The chain is built from TRBV12-5 and TRBJ1-3; the match to TRBD1 covers 7 bases. V dropped 2 bases and J dropped 4; count of bases not matched to a gene: 5. Germline loops: CDR1 LGHNT, CDR2 FRNRAP. CDR3 length: 15 amino acids. The CDR3 DNA reads TGTGCTAGTGGTTTGTCCCTGGACAGGGGAAACACCATATATTTT. Protein sequence: CASGLSLDRGNTIYF.

V gene TRBV19 combines with J gene TRBJ2-2; tentative D call: TRBD1 (5 bases). The ends were cut back, 5 bases at V and 0 bases at J, with 7 bases in the middle. Germline V CDR1 and CDR2: LNHDA, SQIVND (reference sequence). The CDR3 is made up of 14 amino acids. CDR3 in amino acids: CASSDRPNTGELFF. As DNA, the CDR3 is TGTGCCAGTAGTGACAGACCGAACACCGGGGAGCTGTTTTTT.

This clone was picked up a small number of times. The gene calls are TRBV6-8 and TRBJ2-3; D remains unclear. The CDR3 loop spans 13 amino acids. V was pared by 5 bases and J by 0 bases, with 6 bases between. Germline CDR1 MNHGY, CDR2 SAAAGT. DNA of the CDR3: TGTGCCAGCAGTGACGGGAGCACAGATACGCAGTATTTT. It yields the protein CASSDGSTDTQYF.

This clone has just a few counts. The V call is TRBV6-8, the J call TRBJ1-1, with 7 positions matching TRBD1. The germline CDR1 and CDR2 sequences are MNHGY and SAAAGT. The CDR3 is 15 amino acids. The trim removed 6 bases at V and 3 bases at J, leaving 10 bases unmatched. The CDR3 is CASRWGRRGHTEAFF. CDR3 coding DNA: TGTGCCAGCAGGTGGGGGAGGAGGGGGCACACTGAAGCTTTCTTT.

The V gene is TRBV9, the J gene TRBJ1-5, with D perhaps TRBD1 (5 bases). Trimming removed 5 bases from V and 1 base from J, with 16 bases in between. The CDR3 extends over 16 amino acids. CDR1 SGDLS and CDR2 YYNGEE come from the germline V gene. CDR3 sequence: CASRFGHGKSNQPQHF. CDR3 DNA sequence: TGTGCCAGCAGGTTCGGACACGGAAAAAGCAATCAGCCCCAGCATTTT.

This CDR3 reads CASSFLGTGDQPQHF. The CDR3 coding sequence is TGTGCCAGTAGTTTTCTGGGGACAGGGGATCAGCCCCAGCATTTT. The chain links TRBV19 to TRBJ1-5, with 10 positions matching TRBD1. The CDR3 is made up of 15 amino acids. Germline V gives CDR1 LNHDA, CDR2 SQIVND (reference sequence). V dropped 5 bases and J dropped 5; count of bases not matched to a gene: 6.

The chain employs TRBV28 and TRBJ1-5; 7 bases agree with TRBD1. Germline CDR1 is MDHEN and CDR2 is SYDVKM. The CDR3 runs to 14 residues. Trimming removed 6 bases from V and 1 base from J; junction bases left unmatched: 3. The CDR3 region is CASRQGGSNQPQHF. CDR3 sequence (DNA): TGTGCCAGCAGGCAGGGGGGCAGCAATCAGCCCCAGCATTTT.

Within the sample, this clone is medium-sized. The chain employs TRBV11-3 and TRBJ1-2; D is undetermined. Looked up from germline, CDR1 is SGHNT and CDR2 is YENEEA. V was pared by 7 bases and J by 2 bases, with 14 bases between. There are 14 residues in the CDR3. The CDR3 spells CASMRGGNNYGYTF. CDR3 DNA: TGTGCCAGCATGCGGGGAGGGAACAACTATGGCTACACCTTC.